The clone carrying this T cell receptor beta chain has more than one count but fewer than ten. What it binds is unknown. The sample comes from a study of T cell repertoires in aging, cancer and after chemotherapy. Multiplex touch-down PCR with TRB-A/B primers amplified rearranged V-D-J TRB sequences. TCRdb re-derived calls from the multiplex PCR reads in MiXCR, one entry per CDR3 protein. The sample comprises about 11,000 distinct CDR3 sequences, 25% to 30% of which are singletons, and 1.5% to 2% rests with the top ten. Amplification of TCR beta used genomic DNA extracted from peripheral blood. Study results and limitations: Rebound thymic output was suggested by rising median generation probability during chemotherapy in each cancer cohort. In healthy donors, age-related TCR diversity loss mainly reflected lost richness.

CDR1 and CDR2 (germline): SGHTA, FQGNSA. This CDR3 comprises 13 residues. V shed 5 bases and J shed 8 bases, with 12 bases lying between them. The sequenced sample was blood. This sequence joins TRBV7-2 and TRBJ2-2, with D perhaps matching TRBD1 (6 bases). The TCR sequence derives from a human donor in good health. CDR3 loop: CASSPQGTGELFF. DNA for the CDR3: TGTGCCAGCAGCCCACAGGGAACGGGGGAGCTGTTTTTT. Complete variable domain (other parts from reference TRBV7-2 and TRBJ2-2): GAGVSQSPSNKVTEKGKDVELRCDPISGHTALYWYRQSLGQGLEFLIYFQGNSAPDKSGLPSDRFSAERTGGSVSTLTIQRTQQEDSAVYLCASSPQGTGELFFGEGSRLTVL.